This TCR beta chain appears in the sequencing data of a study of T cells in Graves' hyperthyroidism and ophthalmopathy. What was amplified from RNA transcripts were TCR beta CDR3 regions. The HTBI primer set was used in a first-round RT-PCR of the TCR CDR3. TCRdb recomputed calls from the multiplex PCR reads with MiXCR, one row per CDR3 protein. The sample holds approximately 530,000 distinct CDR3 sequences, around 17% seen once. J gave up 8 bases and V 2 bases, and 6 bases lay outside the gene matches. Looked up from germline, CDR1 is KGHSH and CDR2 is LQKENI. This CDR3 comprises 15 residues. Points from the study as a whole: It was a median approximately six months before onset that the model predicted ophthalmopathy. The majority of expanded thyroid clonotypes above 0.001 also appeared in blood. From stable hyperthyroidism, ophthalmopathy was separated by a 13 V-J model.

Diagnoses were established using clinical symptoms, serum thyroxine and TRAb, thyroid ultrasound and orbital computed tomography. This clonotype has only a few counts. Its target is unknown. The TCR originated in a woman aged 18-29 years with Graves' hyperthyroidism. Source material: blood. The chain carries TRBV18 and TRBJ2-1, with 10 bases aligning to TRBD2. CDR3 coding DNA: TGTGCCAGCTCACCAGGGGCTAGCGGGAGTGATGAGCAGTTCTTC. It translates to CASSPGASGSDEQFF.